The source of this TCR beta chain is a study of cytomegalovirus exposure and HLA in healthy donors. The V gene end was trimmed by 4 bases and the J gene end by 7 bases; junction bases not matched to a gene: 9. This CDR3 spans 16 amino acids. The germline CDR1 and CDR2 sequences are MNHNY and SVGAGI (reference sequence). This clone turned up a few times. The PCR was carried out with 60 Vbeta primers and 13 Jbeta primers. Clones were read by immunoSEQ multiplex PCR, and TCRdb kept only the in-frame ones, dropping some. The data hold around 150,000 clones, with 80% to 90% observed a single time. The rearrangement links TRBV6-6 to TRBJ1-4; 10 bases agree with TRBD1. The sequence came from a woman aged 25 to 45 in good health and CMV-seronegative. The source material was PBMCs. In DNA, the CDR3 is TGTGCCAGCAGTTCCGGGACAGGGGCGTCGGGTGAAAAACTGTTTTTT. Residues: CASSSGTGASGEKLFF.